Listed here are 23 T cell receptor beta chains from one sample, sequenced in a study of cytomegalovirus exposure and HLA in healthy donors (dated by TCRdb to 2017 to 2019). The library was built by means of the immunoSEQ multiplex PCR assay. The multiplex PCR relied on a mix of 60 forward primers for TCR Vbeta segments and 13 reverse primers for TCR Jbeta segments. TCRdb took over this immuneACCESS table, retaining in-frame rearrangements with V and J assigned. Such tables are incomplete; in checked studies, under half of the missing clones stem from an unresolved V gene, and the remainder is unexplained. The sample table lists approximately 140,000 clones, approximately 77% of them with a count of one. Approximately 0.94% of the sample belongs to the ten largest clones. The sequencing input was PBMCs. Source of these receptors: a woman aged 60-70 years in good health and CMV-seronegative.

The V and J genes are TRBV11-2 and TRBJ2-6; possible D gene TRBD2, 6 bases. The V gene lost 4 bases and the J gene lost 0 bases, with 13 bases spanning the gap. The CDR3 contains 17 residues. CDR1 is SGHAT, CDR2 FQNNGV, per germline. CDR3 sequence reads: CASSSEGRLSGANVLTF. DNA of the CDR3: TGTGCCAGCAGCTCGGAGGGCAGACTCTCTGGGGCCAACGTCCTGACTTTC.

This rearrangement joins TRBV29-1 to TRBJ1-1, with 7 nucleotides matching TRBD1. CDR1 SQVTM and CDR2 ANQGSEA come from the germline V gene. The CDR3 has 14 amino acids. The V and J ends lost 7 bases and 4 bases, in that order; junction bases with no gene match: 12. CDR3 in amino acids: CSARKVQGVTEAFF. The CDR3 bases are TGCAGCGCCCGGAAGGTCCAGGGGGTCACTGAAGCTTTCTTT.

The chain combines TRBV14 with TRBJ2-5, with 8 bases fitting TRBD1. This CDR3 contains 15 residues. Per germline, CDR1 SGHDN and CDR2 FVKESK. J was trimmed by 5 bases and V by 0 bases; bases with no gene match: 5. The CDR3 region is CASSQERNRGETQYF. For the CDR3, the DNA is TGTGCCAGCAGCCAAGAAAGGAACAGGGGGGAGACCCAGTACTTC.

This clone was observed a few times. The CDR3 DNA sequence: TGTGCCAGCAGCTCACCCGGGACAGGGTCTGCCTATGGCTACACCTTC. Translation: CASSSPGTGSAYGYTF. The chain couples TRBV11-2 to TRBJ1-2; 9 bases map to TRBD1. Germline assignment: CDR1 SGHAT and CDR2 FQNNGV. Trimming cost V 4 bases and J 4 bases; bases outside gene matches: 10. This CDR3 contains 16 residues.

The DNA of the CDR3 is TGCGCCAGCAGACCCGACAGGGCAAATGGCTACACCTTC. Translated: CASRPDRANGYTF. V and J are TRBV5-1 and TRBJ1-2, with 7 bases that match TRBD1. V shed 5 bases and J 6 bases; nucleotides not matched to a gene: 7. CDR1 and CDR2 from the germline V gene are SGHRS and YFSETQ. This CDR3 spans 13 amino acids.

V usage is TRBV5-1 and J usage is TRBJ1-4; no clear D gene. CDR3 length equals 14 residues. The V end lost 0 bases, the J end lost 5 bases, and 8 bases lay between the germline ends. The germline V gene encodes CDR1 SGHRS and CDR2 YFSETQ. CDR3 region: CASSLGQTNEKLFF. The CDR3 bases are TGCGCCAGCAGCTTGGGACAAACGAATGAAAAACTGTTTTTT.

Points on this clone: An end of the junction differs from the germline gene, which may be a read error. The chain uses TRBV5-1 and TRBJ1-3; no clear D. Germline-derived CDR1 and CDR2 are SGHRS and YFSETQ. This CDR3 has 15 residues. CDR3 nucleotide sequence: TGCGCCAGCAGCTTGGGACCGTCCTCTGGAGACACCATATATTTT. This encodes CASSLGPSSGDTIYF.

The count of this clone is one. The CDR3 coding sequence is TGTGCCAGCAGTTTTGACAGGGCCTCCTACGAGCAGTACTTC. It is translated as CASSFDRASYEQYF. The genes are TRBV27 and TRBJ2-7, with 7 bases identical to TRBD1. With V trimmed by 3 bases and J by 0 bases, 2 bases remained unmatched. Per the germline V gene, CDR1 is MNHEY and CDR2 is SMNVEV (reference sequence). CDR3 length: 14 residues.

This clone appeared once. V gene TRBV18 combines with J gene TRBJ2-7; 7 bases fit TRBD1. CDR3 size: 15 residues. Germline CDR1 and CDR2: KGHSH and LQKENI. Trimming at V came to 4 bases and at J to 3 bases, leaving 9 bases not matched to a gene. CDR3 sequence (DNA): TGTGCCAGCTCACTCGACAGGGCACCTAACTACGAGCAGTACTTC. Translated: CASSLDRAPNYEQYF.

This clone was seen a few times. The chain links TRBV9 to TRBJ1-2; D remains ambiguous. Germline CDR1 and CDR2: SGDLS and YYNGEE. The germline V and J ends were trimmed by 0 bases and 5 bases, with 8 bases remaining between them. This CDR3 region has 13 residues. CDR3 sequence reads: CASSVGTNYGYTF. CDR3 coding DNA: TGTGCCAGCAGCGTAGGTACAAATTATGGCTACACCTTC.

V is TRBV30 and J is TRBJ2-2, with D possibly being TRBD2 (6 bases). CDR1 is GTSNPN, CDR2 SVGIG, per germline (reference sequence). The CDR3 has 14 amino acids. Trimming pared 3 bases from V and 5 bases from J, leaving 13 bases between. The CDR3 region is CAWSAGTATGELFF. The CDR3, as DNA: TGTGCCTGGAGCGCGGGGACCGCGACCGGGGAGCTGTTTTTT.

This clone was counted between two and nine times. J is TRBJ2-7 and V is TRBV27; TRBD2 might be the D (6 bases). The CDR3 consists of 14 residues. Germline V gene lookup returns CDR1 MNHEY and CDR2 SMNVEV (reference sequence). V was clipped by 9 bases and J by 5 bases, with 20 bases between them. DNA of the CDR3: TGTGCCAGTTGGGACTTCCAAACACCCGACGAGCAGTACTTC. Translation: CASWDFQTPDEQYF.

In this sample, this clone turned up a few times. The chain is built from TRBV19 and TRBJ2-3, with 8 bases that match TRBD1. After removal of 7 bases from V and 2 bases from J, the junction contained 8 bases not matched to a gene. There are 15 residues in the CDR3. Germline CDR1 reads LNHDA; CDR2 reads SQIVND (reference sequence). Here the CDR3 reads CASTSQGVITDTQYF. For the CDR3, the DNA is TGTGCCAGTACCTCACAGGGGGTGATCACAGATACGCAGTATTTT.

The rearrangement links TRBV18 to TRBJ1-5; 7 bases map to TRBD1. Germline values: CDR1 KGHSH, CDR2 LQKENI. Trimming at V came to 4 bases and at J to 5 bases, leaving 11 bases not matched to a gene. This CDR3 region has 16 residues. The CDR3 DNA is TGTGCCAGCTCACTGGGACCAGGGACAGCACATCAGCCCCAGCATTTT. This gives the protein CASSLGPGTAHQPQHF.

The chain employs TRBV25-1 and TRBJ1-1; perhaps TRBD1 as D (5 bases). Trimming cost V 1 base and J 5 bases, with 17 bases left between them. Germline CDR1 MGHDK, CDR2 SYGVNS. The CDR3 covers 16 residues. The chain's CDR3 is CASSEFGAGRGTEAFF. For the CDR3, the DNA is TGTGCCAGCAGTGAATTTGGGGCGGGGAGGGGTACTGAAGCTTTCTTT.

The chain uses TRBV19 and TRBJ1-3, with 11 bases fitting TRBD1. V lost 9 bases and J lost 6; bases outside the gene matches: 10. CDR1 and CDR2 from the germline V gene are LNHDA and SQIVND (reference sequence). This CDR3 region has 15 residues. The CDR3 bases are TGTGCCAGCCGACCCGGGACAGGGGGATTAAACACCATATATTTT. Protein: CASRPGTGGLNTIYF. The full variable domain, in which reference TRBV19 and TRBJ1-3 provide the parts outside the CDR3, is DGGITQSPKYLFRKEGQNVTLSCEQNLNHDAMYWYRQDPGQGLRLIYYSQIVNDFQKGDIAEGYSVSREKKESFPLTVTSAQKNPTAFYLCASRPGTGGLNTIYFGEGSWLTVV.

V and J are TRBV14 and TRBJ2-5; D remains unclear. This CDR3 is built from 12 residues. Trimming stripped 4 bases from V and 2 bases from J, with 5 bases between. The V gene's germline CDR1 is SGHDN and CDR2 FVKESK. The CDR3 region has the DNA TGTGCCAGCAGCCTGAGACAAGAGACCCAGTACTTC. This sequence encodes CASSLRQETQYF.

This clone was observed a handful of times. The CDR3 sequence is CASSLLGTDGGYGYTF. The CDR3 bases are TGTGCCAGCAGTTTACTCGGGACTGATGGAGGCTATGGCTACACCTTC. V gene TRBV28 combines with J gene TRBJ1-2; D possibly corresponds to TRBD1 (5 bases). The CDR3 runs 16 residues. The V end was cut by 2 bases, the J end by 4 bases, with 17 bases between. The germline V gene has CDR1 MDHEN and CDR2 SYDVKM.

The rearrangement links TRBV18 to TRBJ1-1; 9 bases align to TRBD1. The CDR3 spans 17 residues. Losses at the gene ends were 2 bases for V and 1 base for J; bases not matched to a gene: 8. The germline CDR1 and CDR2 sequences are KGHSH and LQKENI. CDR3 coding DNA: TGTGCCAGCTCACCAATCGGACAGGGGTTCGGGAACACTGAAGCTTTCTTT. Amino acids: CASSPIGQGFGNTEAFF.

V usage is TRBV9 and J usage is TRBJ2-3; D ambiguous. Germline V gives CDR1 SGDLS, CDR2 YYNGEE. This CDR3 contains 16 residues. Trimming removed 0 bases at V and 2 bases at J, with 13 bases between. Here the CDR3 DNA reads TGTGCCAGCAGCGTAGGGCACTCCGGGTCCACAGATACGCAGTATTTT. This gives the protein CASSVGHSGSTDTQYF.

CDR3 protein: CASSYGQPGTQYF. The CDR3 region has the DNA TGTGCCAGCAGTTACGGACAGCCAGGGACCCAGTACTTC. The J gene is TRBJ2-5, the V gene TRBV6-5, with a tentative D call TRBD1 (6 bases). The germline V gene encodes CDR1 MNHEY and CDR2 SVGAGI. V gave up 2 bases and J gave up 7 bases, with 11 bases separating them. The CDR3 covers 13 residues.

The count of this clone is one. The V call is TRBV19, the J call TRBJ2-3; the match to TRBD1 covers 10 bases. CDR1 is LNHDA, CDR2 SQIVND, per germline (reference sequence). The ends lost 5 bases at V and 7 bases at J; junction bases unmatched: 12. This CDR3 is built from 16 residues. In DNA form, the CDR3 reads TGTGCCAGTAGTCGAGACCGGGACAGGGGAAGAAATACGCAGTATTTT. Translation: CASSRDRDRGRNTQYF.

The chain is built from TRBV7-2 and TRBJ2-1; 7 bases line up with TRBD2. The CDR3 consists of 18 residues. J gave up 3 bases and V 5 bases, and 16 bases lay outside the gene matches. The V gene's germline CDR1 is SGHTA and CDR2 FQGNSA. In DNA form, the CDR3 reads TGTGCCAGCAGCCCCCGATCCATCAGCGGGACTAACTACAATGAGCAGTTCTTC. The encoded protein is CASSPRSISGTNYNEQFF.